This TCR beta chain was found in a study of patients and donors after allogeneic stem cell transplantation. The CDR3 extends over 16 amino acids. Trimming left V 0 bases short and J 4 bases short, with 14 bases between. Germline assignment: CDR1 SGDLS and CDR2 YYNGEE. MiXCR was run by TCRdb on the RT-PCR reads, yielding one entry per CDR3 protein. The sample holds approximately 410,000 distinct CDR3 sequences; around 15% are singletons and the top ten take less than 8%. Source material: blood, either unsorted or a sorted T cell fraction (not recorded which). The V call is TRBV9, the J call TRBJ2-1; D unclear. The receptor was isolated from a human donor who was either an allogeneic HSCT recipient or a stem cell or donor lymphocyte infusion donor (not recorded which). It is not recorded whose cells these are; they may come from a transplant donor. In nucleotides, the CDR3 is TGTGCCAGCAGCGTAGAGTCTAGAACTTCTTACAATGAGCAGTTCTTC. This gives the protein CASSVESRTSYNEQFF.